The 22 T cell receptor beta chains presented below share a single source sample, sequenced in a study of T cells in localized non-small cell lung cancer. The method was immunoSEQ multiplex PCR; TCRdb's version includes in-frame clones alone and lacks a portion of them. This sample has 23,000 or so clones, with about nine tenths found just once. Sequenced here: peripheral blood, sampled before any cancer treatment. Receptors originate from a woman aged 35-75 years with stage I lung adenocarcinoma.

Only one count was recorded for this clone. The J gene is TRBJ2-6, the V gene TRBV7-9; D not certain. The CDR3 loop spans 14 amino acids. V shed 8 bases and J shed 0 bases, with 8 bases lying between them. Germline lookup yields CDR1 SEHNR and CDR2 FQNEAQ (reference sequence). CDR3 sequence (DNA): TGTGCCAGCCTCCGGAGCTCTGGGGCCAACGTCCTGACTTTC. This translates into CASLRSSGANVLTF.

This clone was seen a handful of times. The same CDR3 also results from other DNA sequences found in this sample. DNA for the CDR3: TGTGCCTGGAAGGGGGACAGGGGGTCCCGTGGCTACACCTTC. The encoded protein is CAWKGDRGSRGYTF. The chain couples TRBV30 to TRBJ1-2, with 11 nucleotides matching TRBD1. This CDR3 spans 14 amino acids. Germline V gene lookup returns CDR1 GTSNPN and CDR2 SVGIG (reference sequence). V gave up 4 bases and J gave up 7 bases; unmatched junction bases: 8. The full variable domain, completed using reference TRBV30 and TRBJ1-2, is SQTIHQWPATLVQPVGSPLSLECTVEGTSNPNLYWYRQAAGRGLQLLFYSVGIGQISSEVPQNLSASRPQDRQFILSSKKLLLSDSGFYLCAWKGDRGSRGYTFGSGTRLTVV.

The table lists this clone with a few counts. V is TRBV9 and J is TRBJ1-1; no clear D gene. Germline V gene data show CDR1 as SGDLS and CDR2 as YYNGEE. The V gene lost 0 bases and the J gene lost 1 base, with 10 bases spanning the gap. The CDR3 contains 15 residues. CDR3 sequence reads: CASSVGTTTNTEAFF. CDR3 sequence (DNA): TGTGCCAGCAGCGTAGGTACCACAACGAACACTGAAGCTTTCTTT.

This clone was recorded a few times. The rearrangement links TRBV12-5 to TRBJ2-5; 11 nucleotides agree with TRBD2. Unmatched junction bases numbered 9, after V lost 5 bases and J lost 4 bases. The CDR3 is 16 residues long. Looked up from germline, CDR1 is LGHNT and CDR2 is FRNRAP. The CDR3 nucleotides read TGTGCTAGTGGTCCTGGGACTAGCGGTGGGGCAGAGACCCAGTACTTC. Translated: CASGPGTSGGAETQYF.

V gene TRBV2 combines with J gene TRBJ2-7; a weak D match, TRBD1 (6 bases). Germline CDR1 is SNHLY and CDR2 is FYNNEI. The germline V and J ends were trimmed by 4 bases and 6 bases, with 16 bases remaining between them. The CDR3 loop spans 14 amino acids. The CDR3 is CASSGSDRGGEQYF. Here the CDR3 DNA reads TGTGCCAGCAGTGGAAGCGACAGAGGGGGCGAGCAGTACTTC.

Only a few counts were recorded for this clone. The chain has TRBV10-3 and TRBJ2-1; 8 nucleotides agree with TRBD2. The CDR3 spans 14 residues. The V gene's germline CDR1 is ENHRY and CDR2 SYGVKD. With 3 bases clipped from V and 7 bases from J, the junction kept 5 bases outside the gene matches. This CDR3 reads CAISDRSGGNEQFF. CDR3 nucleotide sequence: TGTGCCATCAGTGATCGTTCGGGGGGGAATGAGCAGTTCTTC.

The CDR3 DNA follows: TGTGCCAGCAGCTCAGGGGGGGCCTCCCCAGATACGCAGTATTTT. Protein: CASSSGGASPDTQYF. The chain recombines TRBV7-2 with TRBJ2-3, with D possibly being TRBD1 or TRBD2 (7 bases each). CDR1 and CDR2 from the germline V gene are SGHTA and FQGNSA. This CDR3 contains 15 residues. V lost 4 bases and J 4 bases, leaving 15 bases between the germline ends.

In DNA form, the CDR3 reads TGTGCCAGCAGCCCCCGAGGGACAAGGGGGGGTGATTCACCCCTCCACTTT. Protein sequence: CASSPRGTRGGDSPLHF. The chain has TRBV7-2 and TRBJ1-6; tentatively, D is TRBD1 (6 bases). The CDR3 spans 17 residues. The V end lost 5 bases, the J end lost 8 bases, and 22 bases lay between the germline ends. CDR1 is SGHTA, CDR2 FQGNSA, per germline.

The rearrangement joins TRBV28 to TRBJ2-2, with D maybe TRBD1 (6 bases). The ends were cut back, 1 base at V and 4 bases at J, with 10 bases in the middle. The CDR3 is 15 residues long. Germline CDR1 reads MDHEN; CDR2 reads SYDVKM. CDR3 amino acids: CASSLSDRITGELFF. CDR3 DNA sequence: TGTGCCAGCAGTTTATCAGACAGGATCACCGGGGAGCTGTTTTTT.

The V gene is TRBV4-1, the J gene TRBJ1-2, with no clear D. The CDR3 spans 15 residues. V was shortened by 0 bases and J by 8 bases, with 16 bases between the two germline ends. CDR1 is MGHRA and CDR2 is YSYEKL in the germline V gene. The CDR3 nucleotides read TGCGCCAGCAGCCAAGATACCGGGTCCTTGGACGGCTACACCTTC. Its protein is CASSQDTGSLDGYTF.

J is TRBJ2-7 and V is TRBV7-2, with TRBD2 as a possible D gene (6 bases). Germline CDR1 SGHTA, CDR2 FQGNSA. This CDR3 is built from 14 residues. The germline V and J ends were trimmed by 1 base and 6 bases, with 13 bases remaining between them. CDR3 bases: TGTGCCAGCAGCTTAGGGCGGGGAGTACGCGAGCAGTACTTC. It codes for CASSLGRGVREQYF.

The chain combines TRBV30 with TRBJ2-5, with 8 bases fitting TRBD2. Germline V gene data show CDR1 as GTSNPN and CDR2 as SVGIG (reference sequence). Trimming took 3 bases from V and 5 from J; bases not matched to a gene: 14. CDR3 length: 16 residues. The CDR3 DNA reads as TGTGCCTGGAGAGGATCTGGCGGGGGGAGGTGGGAGACCCAGTACTTC. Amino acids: CAWRGSGGGRWETQYF.

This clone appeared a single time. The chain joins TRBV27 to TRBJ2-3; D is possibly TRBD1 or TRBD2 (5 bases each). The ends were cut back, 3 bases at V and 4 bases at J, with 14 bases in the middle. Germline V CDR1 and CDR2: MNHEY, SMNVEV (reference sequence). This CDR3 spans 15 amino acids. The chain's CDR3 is CASSLGPPVADTQYF. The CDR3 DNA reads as TGTGCCAGCAGTTTGGGACCCCCTGTCGCAGATACGCAGTATTTT.

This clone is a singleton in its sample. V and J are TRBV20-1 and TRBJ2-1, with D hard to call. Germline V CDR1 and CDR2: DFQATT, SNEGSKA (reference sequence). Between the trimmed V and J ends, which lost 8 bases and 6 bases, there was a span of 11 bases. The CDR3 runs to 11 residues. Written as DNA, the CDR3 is TGCAGTATAGAGGAAACCAATGAGCAGTTCTTC. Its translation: CSIEETNEQFF.

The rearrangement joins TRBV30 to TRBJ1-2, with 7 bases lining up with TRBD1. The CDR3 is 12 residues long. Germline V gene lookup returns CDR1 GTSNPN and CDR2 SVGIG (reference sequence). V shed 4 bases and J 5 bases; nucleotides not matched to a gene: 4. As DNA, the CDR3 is TGTGCCTGGACGACAGGGAGGTATGGCTACACCTTC. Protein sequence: CAWTTGRYGYTF.

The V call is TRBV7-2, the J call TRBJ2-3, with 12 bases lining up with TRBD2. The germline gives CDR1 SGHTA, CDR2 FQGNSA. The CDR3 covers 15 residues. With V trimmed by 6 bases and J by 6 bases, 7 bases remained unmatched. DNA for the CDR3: TGTGCCAGCAGGCCTACTAGCGGGGGGTTTGATACGCAGTATTTT. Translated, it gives CASRPTSGGFDTQYF.

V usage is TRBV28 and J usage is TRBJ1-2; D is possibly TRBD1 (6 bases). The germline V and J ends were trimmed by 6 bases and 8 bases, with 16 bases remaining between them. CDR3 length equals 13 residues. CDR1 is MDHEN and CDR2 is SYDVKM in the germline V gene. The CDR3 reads CASSLAGGEGYTF. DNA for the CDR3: TGTGCCAGCAGCCTCGCGGGGGGCGAAGGCTACACCTTC.

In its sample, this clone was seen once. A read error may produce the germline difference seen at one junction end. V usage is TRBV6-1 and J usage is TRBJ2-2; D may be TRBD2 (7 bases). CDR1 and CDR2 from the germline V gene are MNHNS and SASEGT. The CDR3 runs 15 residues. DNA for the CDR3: TGTGCCATCAGTGACCAGGCGGGGGCCCCCGGGGAGCTGTTTTTT. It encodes CAISDQAGAPGELFF.

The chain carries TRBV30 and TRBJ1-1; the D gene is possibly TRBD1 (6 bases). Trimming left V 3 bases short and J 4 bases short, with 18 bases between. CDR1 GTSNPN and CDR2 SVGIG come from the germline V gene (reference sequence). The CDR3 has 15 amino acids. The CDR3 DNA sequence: TGTGCCTGGAGGCACCGGGCGGGGGCCGGCACTGAAGCTTTCTTT. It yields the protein CAWRHRAGAGTEAFF.

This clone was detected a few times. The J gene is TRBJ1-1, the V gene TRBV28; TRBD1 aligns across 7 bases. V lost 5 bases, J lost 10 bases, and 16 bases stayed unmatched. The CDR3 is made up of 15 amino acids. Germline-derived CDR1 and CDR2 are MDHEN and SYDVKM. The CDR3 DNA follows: TGTGCCAGCAGTACGACAGGGCTTAGCAAAATAGTAGCTTTCTTT. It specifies CASSTTGLSKIVAFF.

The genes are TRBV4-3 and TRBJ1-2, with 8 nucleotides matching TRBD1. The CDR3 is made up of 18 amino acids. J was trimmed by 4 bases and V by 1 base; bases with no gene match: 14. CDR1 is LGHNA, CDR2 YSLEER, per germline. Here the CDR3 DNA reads TGCGCCAGCAGCCAAGCGGCCGCAGGGGGCGCGTTCGGCTATGGCTACACCTTC. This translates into CASSQAAAGGAFGYGYTF.

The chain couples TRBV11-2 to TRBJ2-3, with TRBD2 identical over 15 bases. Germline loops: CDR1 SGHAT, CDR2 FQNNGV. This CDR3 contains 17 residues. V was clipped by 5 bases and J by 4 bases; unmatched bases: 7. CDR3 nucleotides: TGTGCCAGCAGCGAGGGACTAGCGGGGGGATTGTCAGATACGCAGTATTTT. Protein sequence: CASSEGLAGGLSDTQYF.